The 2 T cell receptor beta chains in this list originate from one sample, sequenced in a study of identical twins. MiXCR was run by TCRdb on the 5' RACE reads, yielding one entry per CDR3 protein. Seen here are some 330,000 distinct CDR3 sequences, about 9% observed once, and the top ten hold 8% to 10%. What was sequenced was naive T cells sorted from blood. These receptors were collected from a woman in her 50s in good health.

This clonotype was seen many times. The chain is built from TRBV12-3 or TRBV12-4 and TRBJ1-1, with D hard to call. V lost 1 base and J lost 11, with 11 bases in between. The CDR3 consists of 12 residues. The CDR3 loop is CASSLVEVTAFF. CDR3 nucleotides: TGTGCCAGCAGTTTAGTTGAGGTAACGGCTTTCTTT.

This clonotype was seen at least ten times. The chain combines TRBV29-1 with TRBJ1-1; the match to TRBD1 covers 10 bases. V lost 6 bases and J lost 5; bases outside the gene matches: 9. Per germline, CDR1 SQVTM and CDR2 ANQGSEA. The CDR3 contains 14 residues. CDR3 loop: CSVSRQGAKTEAFF. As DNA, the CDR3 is TGCAGCGTGTCACGACAGGGGGCGAAGACTGAAGCTTTCTTT.